This TCR beta chain was sequenced for a study of OX40 agonist ivuxolimab in advanced cancers. Overall study findings and caveats: More expanded clones were seen, on average, in CD8+ T cells than in CD4+.

Autoimmune disease history or systemic immunosuppression led to patients being barred. As concerns this clone: Its antigen is still unknown.

Profiling relied on immunoSEQ multiplex PCR, and the TCRdb table lists in-frame clones only, not all of them. Of under 15,000 clones in the sample, roughly nine tenths were seen once. The sequence came from an adult with an advanced solid tumor such as melanoma, head and neck, liver or kidney cancer. Sequencing used CD4+ or CD8+ T cells sorted from blood, obtained in a trial of the OX40 agonist ivuxolimab.

The CDR3 loop reads CASSLGDEQYF. The DNA of the CDR3 is TGTGCCAGCAGCTTAGGGGACGAGCAGTACTTC. The chain recombines TRBV11-2 with TRBJ2-7, with no clear D. There are 11 residues in the CDR3. Between the trimmed V and J ends, which lost 1 base and 5 bases, there was a span of 3 bases. Per the germline V gene, CDR1 is SGHAT and CDR2 is FQNNGV.